This T cell receptor beta chain is from a study of identical twins. Study-level findings and limits: These conclusions were based on statistical analysis (cross-sectional, not following the same donors). Twins shared out-of-frame alpha sequences with excess low generation probability.

For this clonotype: The antigen remains unidentified.

Among all donors, each was a healthy Caucasian. CDR1 is DFQATT, CDR2 SNEGSKA, per germline (reference sequence). The CDR3 runs to 13 residues. With 2 bases removed from V and 1 base from J, the gap between germline ends came to 8 bases. TCRdb reprocessed the 5' RACE reads via MiXCR and lists one record per CDR3 protein. The sample lists a few hundred thousand distinct CDR3 sequences, more than 9% occurring once. These data were likewise used in another study, on yellow fever vaccine responses in identical twins.

Sequenced sample: PBMCs. The gene calls are TRBV20-1 and TRBJ1-1, with D unclear. This sequence originates from a woman under 30 in good health. The DNA of the CDR3 is TGCAGTGCTAGAAAACAGCCGAACACTGAAGCTTTCTTT. Its protein product is CSARKQPNTEAFF.